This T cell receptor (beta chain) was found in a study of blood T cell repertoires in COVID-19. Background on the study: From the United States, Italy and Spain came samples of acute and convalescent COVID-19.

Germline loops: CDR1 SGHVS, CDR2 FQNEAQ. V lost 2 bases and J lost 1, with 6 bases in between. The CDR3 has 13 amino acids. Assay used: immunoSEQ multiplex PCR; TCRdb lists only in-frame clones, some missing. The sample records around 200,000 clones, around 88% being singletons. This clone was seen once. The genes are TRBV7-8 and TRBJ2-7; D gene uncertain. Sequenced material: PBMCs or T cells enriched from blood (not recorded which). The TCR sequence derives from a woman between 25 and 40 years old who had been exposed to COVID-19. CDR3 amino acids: CASSLTQSYEQYF. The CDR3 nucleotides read TGTGCCAGCAGCTTAACCCAGTCCTACGAGCAGTACTTC.